Sequencing of this T cell receptor beta chain was carried out in a study of OX40 agonist ivuxolimab in advanced cancers. About the study: Patients received intravenous ivuxolimab every 2 weeks at 0.01 to 10 mg/kg.

Sequencing was performed with immunoSEQ multiplex PCR; in TCRdb, only in-frame clones are kept and a portion is missing. This table has 100,000 or so clones, roughly 84% appearing once. CDR1 is SEHNR, CDR2 FQNEAQ, per germline (reference sequence). The V and J ends lost 5 bases and 0 bases, in that order; junction bases with no gene match: 10. The CDR3 is 17 residues long. V gene TRBV7-9 combines with J gene TRBJ2-7; TRBD2 matches at 10 bases. The sequencing here drew on CD4+ or CD8+ T cells sorted from blood, taken in a trial of the OX40 agonist ivuxolimab. This clonotype was sampled from an adult with an advanced solid tumor such as melanoma, head and neck, liver or kidney cancer. Here the CDR3 reads CASSPFSTSGFSYEQYF. For the CDR3, the DNA is TGTGCCAGCAGCCCTTTCTCGACTAGCGGGTTCTCCTACGAGCAGTACTTC.